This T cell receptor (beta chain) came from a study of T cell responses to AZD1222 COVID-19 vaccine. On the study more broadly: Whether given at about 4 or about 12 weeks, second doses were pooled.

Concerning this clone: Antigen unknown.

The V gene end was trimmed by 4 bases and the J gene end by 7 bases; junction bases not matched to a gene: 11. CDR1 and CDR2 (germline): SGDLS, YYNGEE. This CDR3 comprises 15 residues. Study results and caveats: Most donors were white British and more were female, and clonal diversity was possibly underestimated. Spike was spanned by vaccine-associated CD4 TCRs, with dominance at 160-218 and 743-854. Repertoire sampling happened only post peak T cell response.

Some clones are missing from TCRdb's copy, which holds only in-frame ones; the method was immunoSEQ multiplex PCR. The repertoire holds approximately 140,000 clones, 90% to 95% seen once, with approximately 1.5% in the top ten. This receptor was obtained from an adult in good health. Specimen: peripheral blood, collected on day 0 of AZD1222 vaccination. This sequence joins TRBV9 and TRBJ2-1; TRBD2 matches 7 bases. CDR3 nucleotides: TGTGCCAGCAGCACTGCTGCGGGAGCTTATAATGAGCAGTTCTTC. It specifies CASSTAAGAYNEQFF.